Following are 29 T cell receptor beta chains from one sample sequenced in a study of cytomegalovirus exposure and HLA in healthy donors (dated by TCRdb to 2017 to 2019). The library was made by the immunoSEQ multiplex PCR assay. The multiplex PCR relied on a mix of 60 forward primers for TCR Vbeta segments and 13 reverse primers for TCR Jbeta segments. The source is immuneACCESS, and TCRdb retained only in-frame sequences with V and J called. Part of the clones is not carried over; for the studies checked, unresolved V genes explain less than half of this, and the remainder is unexplained. Within this sample are around 130,000 clones, with 50% to 80% of them counted one time only. In total, the top ten clones hold about 8.1% of the sample. Sequencing was done on a sample of PBMCs. The receptors stem from a woman aged 40-49 years in good health and CMV-seropositive.

The sample holds a few counts of this clone. This chain uses TRBV19 with TRBJ1-1; 7 bases map to TRBD1. The germline V gene has CDR1 LNHDA and CDR2 SQIVND (reference sequence). Trimming at V came to 6 bases and at J to 5 bases, leaving 9 bases not matched to a gene. CDR3 length equals 14 residues. CDR3 sequence: CASSQGQEFTEAFF. For the CDR3, the DNA is TGTGCCAGTAGCCAAGGACAGGAATTTACTGAAGCTTTCTTT.

This clone turned up a few times. V gene TRBV7-8 combines with J gene TRBJ2-5; 11 positions agree with TRBD2. This CDR3 region has 16 residues. The V gene's germline CDR1 is SGHVS and CDR2 FQNEAQ. The trim removed 1 base at V and 1 base at J, leaving 2 bases unmatched. The CDR3 bases are TGTGCCAGCAGCTTAGTGGGGACTAGCGGCCAAGAGACCCAGTACTTC. Its protein is CASSLVGTSGQETQYF.

This clone was seen a single time. This sequence joins TRBV7-6 and TRBJ2-2; TRBD2 aligns across 7 bases. Germline V CDR1 and CDR2: SGHVS, FNYEAQ. With 4 bases clipped from V and 1 base from J, the junction kept 6 bases outside the gene matches. This CDR3 contains 16 residues. Here the CDR3 reads CASSSGGGVNTGELFF. The DNA for the CDR3 is TGTGCCAGCAGCTCCGGGGGAGGGGTGAACACCGGGGAGCTGTTTTTT.

The V call is TRBV7-9, the J call TRBJ2-1; D unresolved. The germline CDR1 and CDR2 sequences are SEHNR and FQNEAQ (reference sequence). The CDR3 is made up of 12 amino acids. Trimming cost V 5 bases and J 3 bases, with 5 bases left between them. The CDR3 DNA is TGTGCCAGCAGCCTTATCTACAATGAGCAGTTCTTC. It is translated as CASSLIYNEQFF.

V is TRBV11-3 and J is TRBJ1-6; the D gene is possibly TRBD1 (5 bases). There are 14 residues in the CDR3. CDR1 and CDR2 from the germline V gene are SGHNT and YENEEA. V lost 1 base and J 6 bases, leaving 7 bases between the germline ends. The CDR3 DNA is TGTGCCAGCAGCTTAGGGGGCTCTAATTCACCCCTCCACTTT. This gives the protein CASSLGGSNSPLHF.

The chain carries TRBV5-8 and TRBJ2-1; 7 bases map to TRBD1. The J segment lost 4 bases and the V segment lost 2 bases, leaving 6 bases of the junction unmatched. The CDR3 runs to 15 residues. CDR1 and CDR2 (germline): SGHTS, YDEGEE. The CDR3 is CASSLSPGQYNEQFF. In DNA form, the CDR3 reads TGTGCCAGCAGCTTATCCCCGGGACAGTACAATGAGCAGTTCTTC. The complete variable domain, with remaining parts taken from reference TRBV5-8 and TRBJ2-1, reads EAGVTQSPTHLIKTRGQQATLRCSPISGHTSVYWYQQALGLGLQFLLWYDEGEERNRGNFPPRFSGRQFPNYSSELNVNALELEDSALYLCASSLSPGQYNEQFFGPGTRLTVL.

The chain combines TRBV2 with TRBJ2-7; perhaps TRBD2 as D (6 bases). The CDR3 sequence is 14 residues long. The germline V and J ends were trimmed by 3 bases and 0 bases, with 9 bases remaining between them. CDR1 SNHLY and CDR2 FYNNEI come from the germline V gene. This chain's CDR3 is CASSDGRGSYEQYF. CDR3 sequence (DNA): TGTGCCAGCAGTGACGGGCGGGGCTCCTACGAGCAGTACTTC.

This clone was seen only once. The identical CDR3 is also encoded by other nucleotide sequences in the sample. The J gene is TRBJ1-1, the V gene TRBV29-1; D is unclear. The V and J ends lost 1 base and 0 bases respectively, with 6 bases between them. The CDR3 runs 13 residues. Germline V gene data show CDR1 as SQVTM and CDR2 as ANQGSEA. CDR3 region: CSVEGQMNTEAFF. CDR3 DNA: TGCAGCGTTGAAGGCCAGATGAACACTGAAGCTTTCTTT.

CDR3 bases: TGTGCCAGCAATTTTCTCCTCCCGGGACAGGGAAACTATGGCTACACCTTC. It translates to CASNFLLPGQGNYGYTF. The chain has TRBV28 and TRBJ1-2, with TRBD1 identical over 9 bases. V lost 7 bases to trimming and J lost 2 bases; unmatched junction nucleotides: 14. CDR3 length equals 17 residues. Germline CDR1 reads MDHEN; CDR2 reads SYDVKM.

This chain links TRBV6-1 with TRBJ2-2; D not resolved. The CDR3 sequence is 14 residues long. Germline V CDR1 and CDR2: MNHNS, SASEGT. V lost 3 bases and J 3 bases, leaving 8 bases between the germline ends. The CDR3 DNA follows: TGTGCCAGCAGTGACCCCCGGTACACCGGGGAGCTGTTTTTT. This sequence encodes CASSDPRYTGELFF.

The CDR3 region has the DNA TGTGCCAGCAGCCCGGGACAGGGGGCGCGAGCTTTCTTT. Its translation: CASSPGQGARAFF. This chain uses TRBV11-3 with TRBJ1-1; 12 bases agree with TRBD1. V lost 5 bases and J lost 10; bases outside the gene matches: 5. The CDR3 loop spans 13 amino acids. In germline, CDR1 is SGHNT, CDR2 YENEEA.

The V call is TRBV5-8, the J call TRBJ1-2, with TRBD1 identical over 8 bases. The CDR3 consists of 14 residues. V shed 4 bases and J 6 bases; nucleotides not matched to a gene: 8. The germline CDR1 and CDR2 sequences are SGHTS and YDEGEE. In nucleotides, the CDR3 is TGTGCCAGCAGCCCACCGGGACAGGTGGATGGCTACACCTTC. The encoded protein is CASSPPGQVDGYTF.

The gene calls are TRBV30 and TRBJ1-1; unclear D gene. Per the germline V gene, CDR1 is GTSNPN and CDR2 is SVGIG (reference sequence). The CDR3 contains 13 residues. V shed 4 bases and J shed 1 base, with 10 bases lying between them. This CDR3 is CAWNRERNTEAFF. Written as DNA, the CDR3 is TGTGCCTGGAACCGGGAGCGGAACACTGAAGCTTTCTTT.

This clone was seen more than once but under ten times. The J gene is TRBJ1-1, the V gene TRBV10-2; 10 nucleotides agree with TRBD1. Germline lookup yields CDR1 WSHSY and CDR2 SAAADI. The J segment lost 1 base and the V segment lost 4 bases, leaving 3 bases of the junction unmatched. The CDR3 is 15 residues long. The CDR3: CASSAGQGGNTEAFF. CDR3 bases: TGCGCCAGCAGTGCAGGACAGGGGGGGAACACTGAAGCTTTCTTT.

The chain has TRBV10-3 and TRBJ2-5, with 10 bases aligning to TRBD2. CDR1 and CDR2 from the germline V gene are ENHRY and SYGVKD. Germline trimming cut 10 bases from V and 5 bases from J; bases unmatched to any gene: 19. This CDR3 has 17 amino acids. CDR3 DNA: TGTGCCACCGCTAAAGGTCCAGCGGGGGGGCCGGTTGAGACCCAGTACTTC. Translating gives CATAKGPAGGPVETQYF.

CDR3 residues: CAISKQGLGLVETQYF. Here the CDR3 DNA reads TGTGCCATCAGTAAGCAGGGACTAGGTCTGGTAGAGACCCAGTACTTC. V is TRBV10-3 and J is TRBJ2-5; 8 bases fit TRBD2. V was pared by 5 bases and J by 4 bases, with 12 bases of the junction left unmatched. The CDR3 spans 16 residues. Germline values: CDR1 ENHRY, CDR2 SYGVKD.

The genes are TRBV6-1 and TRBJ1-2; unclear D gene. V lost 0 bases to trimming and J lost 4 bases, with 9 bases between them. The CDR3 is made up of 14 amino acids. CDR1 and CDR2 from the germline V gene are MNHNS and SASEGT. The CDR3 region is CASSEAPASYGYTF. The CDR3, as DNA: TGTGCCAGCAGTGAAGCGCCAGCTAGCTATGGCTACACCTTC.

The chain combines TRBV5-1 with TRBJ2-7, with TRBD2 matching over 11 bases. The CDR3 sequence is 15 residues long. Trimming removed 4 bases from V and 2 bases from J; junction bases left unmatched: 5. Germline V lookup: CDR1 SGHRS, CDR2 YFSETQ. The CDR3 DNA is TGCGCCAGCAGCGAAACTAGCGGGAGAACCTACGAGCAGTACTTC. The encoded protein is CASSETSGRTYEQYF.

This clone was observed a single time. The chain employs TRBV7-2 and TRBJ2-2, with 8 bases matching TRBD2. Looked up from germline, CDR1 is SGHTA and CDR2 is FQGNSA. V shed 4 bases, J shed 3 bases, and the junction held 4 bases outside the gene matches. The CDR3 is 15 residues long. CDR3 in amino acids: CASSSLAGYTGELFF. The CDR3 DNA reads as TGTGCCAGCAGCTCCCTAGCGGGTTACACCGGGGAGCTGTTTTTT.

In the case of this clone: One end of the junction fails to match germline, which may point to a read error. The chain has TRBV7-9 and TRBJ2-7; D not resolved. Germline V gene sequence: CDR1 SEHNR, CDR2 FQNEAQ (reference sequence). There are 10 residues in the CDR3. The CDR3 loop reads CSSSNYEQYF. In DNA, the CDR3 is TGTTCCAGCAGTAACTACGAGCAGTACTTC.

V and J are TRBV9 and TRBJ1-5; weak D call: TRBD1 (6 bases). CDR1 is SGDLS and CDR2 is YYNGEE in the germline V gene. V shed 3 bases and J shed 7 bases, with 17 bases lying between them. The CDR3 is made up of 15 amino acids. The chain's CDR3 is CASSGGIHRDQPQHF. In DNA, the CDR3 is TGTGCCAGCAGCGGGGGTATCCACAGGGACCAGCCCCAGCATTTT. Filled out from reference TRBV9 and TRBJ1-5, the complete variable domain reads DSGVTQTPKHLITATGQRVTLRCSPRSGDLSVYWYQQSLDQGLQFLIQYYNGEERAKGNILERFSAQQFPDLHSELNLSSLELGDSALYFCASSGGIHRDQPQHFGDGTRLSIL.

The chain recombines TRBV10-3 with TRBJ2-5; D is possibly TRBD1 (5 bases). V was clipped by 11 bases and J by 3 bases, with 16 bases between them. Looked up from germline, CDR1 is ENHRY and CDR2 is SYGVKD. The CDR3 extends over 13 amino acids. DNA of the CDR3: TGTGCCGCAGGGAAGACTGGAGAAGAGACCCAGTACTTC. Encoded protein: CAAGKTGEETQYF.

The chain links TRBV12-5 to TRBJ2-3; a possible D gene is TRBD2 (6 bases). This CDR3 comprises 15 residues. The ends were cut back, 1 base at V and 2 bases at J, with 10 bases in the middle. Germline V lookup: CDR1 LGHNT, CDR2 FRNRAP. CDR3 coding DNA: TGTGCTAGTGGTTTGGGACTAGTAGACACAGATACGCAGTATTTT. Protein: CASGLGLVDTDTQYF.

The chain combines TRBV5-6 with TRBJ2-2; 10 bases line up with TRBD1. This CDR3 is 16 amino acids long. V was clipped by 4 bases and J by 3 bases; unmatched bases: 6. Germline-derived CDR1 and CDR2 are SGHDT and YYEEEE. DNA for the CDR3: TGTGCCAGCAGCCTCCTGACAGGGGGCGACACCGGGGAGCTGTTTTTT. Protein product: CASSLLTGGDTGELFF. The entire variable domain, with the rest obtained from reference TRBV5-6 and TRBJ2-2, is as follows: DAGVTQSPTHLIKTRGQQVTLRCSPKSGHDTVSWYQQALGQGPQFIFQYYEEEERQRGNFPDRFSGHQFPNYSSELNVNALLLGDSALYLCASSLLTGGDTGELFFGEGSRLTVL.

This clone was seen a few times. The rearrangement uses TRBV10-2 and TRBJ1-2; weak D call: TRBD1 (5 bases). Trimming left V 0 bases short and J 6 bases short, with 11 bases between. This CDR3 has 14 residues. Germline loops: CDR1 WSHSY, CDR2 SAAADI. The CDR3 here is CASSESGREHGYTF. In nucleotides, the CDR3 is TGCGCCAGCAGTGAGTCAGGCAGGGAACATGGCTACACCTTC.

This chain uses TRBV5-1 with TRBJ2-1; 15 bases map to TRBD2. The germline V gene encodes CDR1 SGHRS and CDR2 YFSETQ. This CDR3 comprises 16 residues. V lost 5 bases to trimming and J lost 8 bases; unmatched junction nucleotides: 8. In DNA, the CDR3 is TGCGCCAGCAGGGAGGGGGGACTAGCGGGAGGCTATGAGCAGTTCTTC. It translates to CASREGGLAGGYEQFF.

This chain joins TRBV9 and TRBJ2-2; maybe TRBD2 (6 bases). Trimming shortened V by 0 bases and J by 3 bases, and 21 bases separated the two germline ends. Germline values: CDR1 SGDLS, CDR2 YYNGEE. CDR3 length: 19 amino acids. The CDR3 region is CASSVVPGGVGTHTGELFF. The CDR3 DNA is TGTGCCAGCAGCGTAGTCCCCGGAGGGGTGGGGACCCACACCGGGGAGCTGTTTTTT.

The chain couples TRBV6-1 to TRBJ2-1, with 8 bases aligning to TRBD1. Germline V lookup: CDR1 MNHNS, CDR2 SASEGT. The CDR3 is 13 amino acids. V shed 7 bases, J shed 12 bases, and the junction held 11 bases outside the gene matches. The CDR3 loop reads CASTLGRGLWQFF. CDR3 DNA: TGTGCCAGCACGTTAGGCAGGGGGCTTTGGCAGTTCTTC.

This clone was counted ten times or more. This sequence joins TRBV27 and TRBJ2-6, with D possibly matching TRBD2 (6 bases). V lost 3 bases, J lost 0 bases, and 12 bases lay in between. This CDR3 has 17 residues. Germline CDR1 and CDR2: MNHEY and SMNVEV (reference sequence). CDR3 amino acids: CASSLGLPDSGANVLTF. CDR3 nucleotides: TGTGCCAGCAGTTTGGGACTGCCTGACTCTGGGGCCAACGTCCTGACTTTC.